This T cell receptor beta chain is drawn from a study of blood T cells in healthy people across ages. Study-wide findings and caveats: Both naive CD4+ cell counts and diversity were greater in long-lived donors than in aged donors. TCR beta diversity, measured per million T cells, fell in a roughly linear way with age. Naive T cell percentage showed a strong correlation with TCR beta diversity.

V lost 7 bases, J lost 2 bases, and 12 bases lay in between. The CDR3 length is 12 residues. Germline lookup yields CDR1 SQVTM and CDR2 ANQGSEA. Extracted total RNA amounted to at least 5 micrograms for each sample. This clonotype has ten or more counts. Antigen specificity is unknown. Using a J-beta primer mix together with a sample-barcoded 5' primer, a second PCR was run for 7 to 11 cycles. TCRdb fed the 5' RACE reads into MiXCR, producing one record per CDR3 protein. The table records about 1.4 million distinct CDR3 sequences, approximately 63% of them present only once. The source is a man aged 18-30 years in good health. The rearrangement joins TRBV29-1 to TRBJ2-7; D ambiguous. What was sequenced was blood. CDR3 region: CSAGRTTYEQYF. The CDR3 DNA sequence: TGCAGCGCCGGGCGCACAACCTACGAGCAGTACTTC.